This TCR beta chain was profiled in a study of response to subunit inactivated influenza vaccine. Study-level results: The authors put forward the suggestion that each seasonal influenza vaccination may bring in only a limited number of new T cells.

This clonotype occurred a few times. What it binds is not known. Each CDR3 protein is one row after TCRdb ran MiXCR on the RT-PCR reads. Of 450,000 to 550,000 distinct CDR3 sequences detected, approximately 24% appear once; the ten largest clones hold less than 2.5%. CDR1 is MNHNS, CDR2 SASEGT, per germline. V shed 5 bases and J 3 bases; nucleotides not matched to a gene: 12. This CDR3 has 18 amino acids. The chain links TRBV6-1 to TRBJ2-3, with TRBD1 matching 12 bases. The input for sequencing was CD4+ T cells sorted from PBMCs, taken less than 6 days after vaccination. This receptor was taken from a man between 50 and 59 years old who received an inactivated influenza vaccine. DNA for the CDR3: TGTGCCAGCAGTCCCGGGACAGGGGGCTTCGGAGGAACAGATACGCAGTATTTT. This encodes CASSPGTGGFGGTDTQYF.